This T cell receptor (beta chain) was sequenced for a study of blood T cell repertoires in COVID-19. Study in general: The origin of the acute and convalescent COVID-19 samples was the United States, Italy and Spain. From T cells, B-cell-depleted T cells, or PBMCs came the material, which was cDNA or gDNA.

V gave up 0 bases and J gave up 8 bases, with 10 bases separating them. Germline CDR1 reads LGHNA; CDR2 reads YNFKEQ. This CDR3 has 13 amino acids. As processed by the authors: Researchers report that nucleated cell counts were estimated from reference gene primer amplification. TCRdb's table, derived via immunoSEQ multiplex PCR, lists solely in-frame clones and lacks some. That table is the source of V, J and clone size, and D and trimming were worked out from the DNA. The sample lists approximately 100,000 clones; about 90% were seen once. This clone was found many times. The V and J genes are TRBV4-2 and TRBJ1-2, with D possibly matching TRBD1 (5 bases). This TCR came from a man aged 50-60 years in a cohort sampled during active COVID-19. Sample: peripheral blood. CDR3 sequence: CASSQEGVLGYTF. In DNA, the CDR3 is TGTGCCAGCAGCCAAGAAGGGGTACTGGGCTACACCTTC.